The present T cell receptor beta chain was sequenced within a study of blood T cell repertoires in COVID-19 (dated by TCRdb to about 2020). About the full investigation: Collaborator samples came from the United States, Italy and Spain and covered acute and convalescent phases of COVID-19. The prospective study material was composed of cDNA or gDNA derived from T cells, B-cell-depleted T cells, or PBMCs. Subjects who had been exposed to COVID-19, were actively infected with it, or had recovered from it provided the deeply sampled blood TCRbeta repertoires that made up the dataset. The repertoires were released in a freely available public database meant as a resource for research on the immune response to SARS-CoV-2. The samples were drawn from two sources: the first 160 participants of the ongoing ImmuneRACE study, and about 1,300 subjects contributed by 6 global collaborators. A de-identified subject ID, COVID-19 status, age in years and sex were almost always included in the sample metadata. Where HLA class I and class II types were available, the types were taken from metadata supplied by the sample provider, not from assay-based typing.

Concerning this clone: No antigen is known for it. Per-nucleotide qualities are absent, and no much larger clonotype sits a single base away.

The paper's findings and limits, for the study overall: The amount of clinical and demographic metadata varied by source and participant and was provided uncurated.

The immunoSEQ Assay, a bias-controlled multiplex PCR, was used to amplify TCRbeta CDR3 regions from genomic DNA. Processing in the source paper ran as follows. The number of nucleated cells in each sample was estimated from the amplification of reference gene primers within the assay. To quantify the absolute abundance of each unique TCRbeta CDR3 rearrangement, sequence reads were collapsed and filtered. For each sample, productive Simpson clonality was calculated as the square root of Simpson's diversity index over productive rearrangements. This is the immuneACCESS table as TCRdb keeps it, with only in-frame sequences that have V and J called. A part of the clones is gone; compared with another copy, unresolved V genes explain less than half, and the rest is unexplained. V, J and clone size are taken as reported in that table, and D and trimming were inferred from the DNA itself. This sample has about 400,000 clones in its table, and around nine tenths of those were observed once. The ten largest clones add up to around 3% of the sample.

Each collaborating institution followed its own protocols to collect whole blood in K2EDTA tubes. For TCRbeta analysis, collaborator samples were shipped as frozen whole blood, as isolated PBMCs, or as DNA extracted from either sample type. This clonotype was obtained from a human donor in a cohort sampled during active COVID-19. Input material: peripheral blood.

The bases are TGCAGCGTACAAACAGGGGTCACTGAAGCTTTCTTT. Translated, this is CSVQTGVTEAFF. Rearrangement joined TRBV29-1 to TRBJ1-1, and 7 bases in between align with TRBD1. Counted from cysteine to phenylalanine, this CDR3 has 12 amino acids. Only the CDR3 part of the read is kept: 36 bases, read in frame from the first base. Trimming takes 6 bases off V and 4 bases off J; junction bases not matched to a gene: 5. Looking up the germline V gene yields CDR1 SQVTM and CDR2 ANQGSEA.